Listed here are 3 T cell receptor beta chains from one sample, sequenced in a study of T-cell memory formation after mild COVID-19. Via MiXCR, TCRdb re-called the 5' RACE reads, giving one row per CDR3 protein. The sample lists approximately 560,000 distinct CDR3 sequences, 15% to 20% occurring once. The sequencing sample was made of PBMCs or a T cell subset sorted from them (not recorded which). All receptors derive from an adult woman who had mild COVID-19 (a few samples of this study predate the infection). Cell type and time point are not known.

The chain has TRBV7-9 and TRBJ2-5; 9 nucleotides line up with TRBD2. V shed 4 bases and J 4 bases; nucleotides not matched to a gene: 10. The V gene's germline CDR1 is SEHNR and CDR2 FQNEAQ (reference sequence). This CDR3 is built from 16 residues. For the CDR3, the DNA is TGTGCCAGCAGCTCCCAAGGAGCGGGGGGACTAGAGACCCAGTACTTC. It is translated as CASSSQGAGGLETQYF. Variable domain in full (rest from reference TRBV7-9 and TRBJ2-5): DTGVSQNPRHKITKRGQNVTFRCDPISEHNRLYWYRQTLGQGPEFLTYFQNEAQLEKSRLLSDRFSAERPKGSFSTLEIQRTEQGDSAMYLCASSSQGAGGLETQYFGPGTRLLVL.

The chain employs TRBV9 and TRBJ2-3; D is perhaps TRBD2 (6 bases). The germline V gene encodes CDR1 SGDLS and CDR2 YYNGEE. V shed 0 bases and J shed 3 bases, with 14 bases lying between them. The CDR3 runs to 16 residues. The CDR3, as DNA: TGTGCCAGCAGCGTAGGCGGGGTATCACGAACAGATACGCAGTATTTT. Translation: CASSVGGVSRTDTQYF.

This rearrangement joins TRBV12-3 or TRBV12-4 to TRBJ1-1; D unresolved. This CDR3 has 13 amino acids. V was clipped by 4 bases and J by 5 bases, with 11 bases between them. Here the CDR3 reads CASSSFLYTEAFF. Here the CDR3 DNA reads TGTGCCAGCAGTTCCTTCTTGTATACTGAAGCTTTCTTT.